The rows below give T cell receptor beta chains drawn from one sample of a study of blood T cells in healthy people across ages. TCRdb independently ran MiXCR on the 5' RACE reads; one entry per CDR3 protein. The data contain about 570,000 distinct CDR3 sequences, 25% to 30% of them seen just once; the ten biggest clones take up roughly 20%. The sequencing input was blood. The receptors derive from a woman in her 70s in good health. CDR3s leave out the opening cysteine and the closing phenylalanine or tryptophan.

V gene: TRBV20-1; CDR3 protein: SARDTRNQPQH
V gene: TRBV9; CDR3 protein: ASSVGGQTEKLF
V gene: TRBV4-2; CDR3 protein: ASSQSTSGGTYEQY
V gene: TRBV12-3/TRBV12-4; CDR3 protein: AGRQESSGNTIY
V gene: TRBV6-6; CDR3 protein: ASSYPGTQQDYGYT
V gene: TRBV5-6; CDR3 protein: ASSQTGLRAKNIQY
V gene: TRBV5-5; CDR3 protein: ASSPRLAGSSGYNEQF
V gene: TRBV7-6; CDR3 protein: ASSLGTGLRSPLH
V gene: TRBV20-1; CDR3 protein: SVAGSSTDTQY
V gene: TRBV5-6; CDR3 protein: ASSLAIGNTIY
V gene: TRBV25-1; CDR3 protein: ASSGQGLYEQY
V gene: TRBV7-9; CDR3 protein: ASSPRGAPSRYEQF
V gene: TRBV15; CDR3 protein: ATSSPQGGGFGYT
V gene: TRBV11-2; CDR3 protein: ASSLDRKQTQY
V gene: TRBV7-8; CDR3 protein: ASSLEGPTSGGAGELF
V gene: TRBV3-1; CDR3 protein: ASSLTNPGLQF
V gene: TRBV20-1; CDR3 protein: SAAGTTVGYT
V gene: TRBV20-1; CDR3 protein: SARDHSSSYNEQF
V gene: TRBV18; CDR3 protein: ASSRRTGEEKLF
V gene: TRBV20-1; CDR3 protein: SARAAPVRGQYIQETQY
V gene: TRBV12-3/TRBV12-4; CDR3 protein: ASSVLAGKLNEQF
V gene: TRBV7-9; CDR3 protein: ASSLRRGEGTQY
V gene: TRBV5-6; CDR3 protein: ASSLGRGSGYT
V gene: TRBV4-3; CDR3 protein: ASSQDRQGALNTEAF
V gene: TRBV29-1; CDR3 protein: SIYDGANYGYT
V gene: TRBV7-9; CDR3 protein: ASSNSGAGPYNEQF
V gene: TRBV12-3/TRBV12-4; CDR3 protein: ASSFGRLNTEAF
V gene: TRBV7-2; CDR3 protein: ASSPGLRVLATNEKLF
V gene: TRBV29-1; CDR3 protein: SVEVRRTSNTEAF